This entry concerns a single T cell receptor (beta chain). Its specificity is not known. This CDR3 spans 14 amino acids. Looked up from germline, CDR1 is SGHDT and CDR2 is YYEEEE. Trimming pared 4 bases from V and 1 base from J, leaving 12 bases between. This sample is drawn from a study of cytomegalovirus exposure and HLA in healthy donors. At the level of the study: Among the approximately 420 donors who were genotyped, about 79% fell in the genetic ancestry cluster that is associated with self-reported Caucasian donors.

Study observations and caveats: Indistinguishability led to the exclusion of some V segments, TRBV6-2 and TRBV6-3 included. Data from an earlier analysis indicated that most TCR beta V segments were productive either about 90% or about 30% of the time.

A multiplex PCR was run with 60 Vbeta primers and 13 Jbeta primers. Generated by immunoSEQ multiplex PCR, the TCRdb table keeps only in-frame clones and is missing some. The sample contains about 190,000 clones, approximately 84% of which appear only once. Sequencing was performed on PBMCs. V is TRBV5-6 and J is TRBJ2-7; D is uncertain. This receptor was obtained from a woman between 50 and 59 years old in good health and CMV-seropositive. The DNA of the CDR3 is TGTGCCAGCAGCCCCCAGAGCAGGTCCTACGAGCAGTACTTC. It is translated as CASSPQSRSYEQYF.